Included here is one T cell receptor beta chain sequence, with context. Antigen specificity is unknown. The data are from a study of OX40 agonist ivuxolimab in advanced cancers. Study observations and caveats: Some of the nonresponding patients also showed low levels of normalized T-cell clonal expansion. Fewer expanded clones were found on average in CD4+ than in CD8+ T cells.

CDR1 and CDR2 (germline): SEHNR, FQNEAQ (reference sequence). V lost 5 bases to trimming and J lost 5 bases, with 16 bases between them. The CDR3 length is 14 residues. Libraries were prepared by immunoSEQ multiplex PCR; TCRdb keeps only in-frame clonotypes and omits some of them. The sample yields 7,500 to 10,000 clones, 55% to 75% seen once. Sample: CD4+ or CD8+ T cells sorted from blood, taken in a trial of the OX40 agonist ivuxolimab. The gene calls are TRBV7-9 and TRBJ2-7; TRBD2 is a possible D gene (7 bases). This receptor was obtained from an adult with an advanced solid tumor such as melanoma, head and neck, liver or kidney cancer. This CDR3 is CASSGAGAGDEQYF. In DNA, the CDR3 is TGTGCCAGCAGCGGCGCGGGGGCCGGAGACGAGCAGTACTTC.